These T cell receptor beta chains were read from a single sample in a study of cytomegalovirus exposure and HLA in healthy donors. Measured with immunoSEQ multiplex PCR; TCRdb has only the in-frame clones, and not every one. The repertoire includes around 39,000 clones, 64% of them detected once, and 8% to 9.5% sits in the top ten. The sample consisted of PBMCs. All receptors come from a human donor in good health. Both conserved end residues are part of each CDR3. D genes are given only for firm matches. A clone size is listed for some rows: how often the clone was seen (once, few, many), or a class if it is expanded.

TRBV7-7,TRBJ2-2,-,TRBD2,TGTGCCTCTACGGGCGTGCTCGGACTAGCGAACACCGGGGAGCTGTTTTTT,CASTGVLGLANTGELFF
TRBV6-5,TRBJ2-5,few,TRBD1,TGTGCCAGCAGTTCCCCAGGCCGAGGGGGCTGGGAGACCCAGTACTTC,CASSSPGRGGWETQYF
TRBV6-6,TRBJ1-2,few,-,TGTGCCAGCCGAAAACTAGACACGCGCTATGGCTACACCTTC,CASRKLDTRYGYTF
TRBV7-8,TRBJ1-2,-,-,TGTGCCAGCAGCTGGACGCAGGGTTATGGCTACACCTTC,CASSWTQGYGYTF
TRBV25-1,TRBJ1-6,-,TRBD1,TGTGCCAGCAGTGAGTTGACAGGGGGGAATTCACCCCTCCACTTT,CASSELTGGNSPLHF
TRBV28,TRBJ2-7,-,TRBD1,TGTGCCAGCAGTTTTGACAGGGCCTACGAGCAGTACTTC,CASSFDRAYEQYF
TRBV27,TRBJ2-1,few,-,TGTGCCAGCAGCACTGTCGGTGAGCAGTTCTTC,CASSTVGEQFF
TRBV7-8,TRBJ1-2,-,-,TGTGCCAGCAGCCGGCGGTTCAGGGAAAGTGGGTATGGCTACACCTTC,CASSRRFRESGYGYTF
TRBV5-4,TRBJ1-4,few,TRBD1,TGTGCCAGCAGTGACAGGGGTCAGTTGACTAATGAAAAACTGTTTTTT,CASSDRGQLTNEKLFF
TRBV30,TRBJ2-1,once,-,TGTGCCTGGAGTGTACTAGGCGGTTCTTACAATGAGCAGTTCTTC,CAWSVLGGSYNEQFF
TRBV9,TRBJ1-4,-,TRBD1,TGTGCCAGCAGCGAACAGGGGGCGGGAGGTGAAAAACTGTTTTTT,CASSEQGAGGEKLFF
TRBV28,TRBJ2-7,-,-,TGTGCCAGCAGTTTTCAGAACTACGAGCAGTACTTC,CASSFQNYEQYF
TRBV7-2,TRBJ2-5,-,TRBD1,TGTGCCAGCAGCTTAGGGCTAGGGGGCCGACAAGAGACCCAGTACTTC,CASSLGLGGRQETQYF
TRBV4-1,TRBJ2-7,-,-,TGCGCCAGCAGCCAAGAAGTATCACTAACTTCGAACGAGCAGTACTTC,CASSQEVSLTSNEQYF
TRBV7-2,TRBJ1-1,-,-,TGTGCCAGCAGCGCGGGTTACACTGAAGCTTTCTTT,CASSAGYTEAFF
TRBV20-1,TRBJ1-1,once,-,TGCAGTGGTACAGGGAACACTGAAGCTTTCTTT,CSGTGNTEAFF
TRBV18,TRBJ2-7,-,-,TGTGCCAGCTCACCACGTCAGGGAACCTACGAGCAGTACTTC,CASSPRQGTYEQYF
TRBV28,TRBJ1-2,few,TRBD1,TGTGCCATCCCCCGACCCAGGGGGCTAAGGGGTGGCTACACCTTC,CAIPRPRGLRGGYTF
TRBV6-1,TRBJ1-1,-,TRBD1,TGTGCCAGCAGTGATCCCGACAGGGGCGCAGCTTTCTTT,CASSDPDRGAAFF
TRBV15,TRBJ1-1,-,-,TGTGCCACCAGCCGATTTTCGGGGACTGAAGCTTTCTTT,CATSRFSGTEAFF
TRBV6-5,TRBJ2-2,-,-,TGTGCCAGTCGGAGGGGGAACACCGGGGAGCTGTTTTTT,CASRRGNTGELFF
TRBV7-9,TRBJ2-5,few,-,TGTGCCAGCAGTCGCTGGCAGGGCGTCGAGACCCAGTACTTC,CASSRWQGVETQYF
TRBV5-1,TRBJ2-5,-,-,TGCGCCAGCAGCTTGGATCCAGGGACTCAAGAGACCCAGTACTTC,CASSLDPGTQETQYF
TRBV12-5,TRBJ1-1,-,-,TGTGCTAGTGGTTTGCTGGGGGCAGGAACTGAAGCTTTCTTT,CASGLLGAGTEAFF
TRBV5-1,TRBJ2-1,-,TRBD2,TGCGCCAGCAGCTTCCTAGCGGGGGGGCCCAATGAGCAGTTCTTC,CASSFLAGGPNEQFF
TRBV7-9,TRBJ1-1,few,-,TGTGCCAGCCTGATTACTACCTTTATGAACACTGAAGCTTTCTTT,CASLITTFMNTEAFF
TRBV7-6,TRBJ1-4,-,-,TGTGCCAGCAGCCCAGATCCGAGGGAAAAACTGTTTTTT,CASSPDPREKLFF
TRBV4-3,TRBJ1-2,-,-,TGCGCCAGCAGCCCCCTCGTCAGGAACTATGGCTACACCTTC,CASSPLVRNYGYTF
TRBV28,TRBJ1-2,-,-,TGTGCCAGCAGTTTTACTAACTATGGCTACACCTTC,CASSFTNYGYTF
TRBV5-6,TRBJ1-1,-,-,TGTGCCAGCAGCTTAGCAACGACAGGAGGTCGTACTGAAGCTTTCTTT,CASSLATTGGRTEAFF
TRBV4-2,TRBJ2-7,-,TRBD1,TGTGCCAGCAGCCAAGATATGTACAGGGGGACCGCCTACGAGCAGTACTTC,CASSQDMYRGTAYEQYF
TRBV18,TRBJ1-2,-,TRBD1,TGTGCCAGCTCACGAACCGGGACAGGCTATGGCTACACCTTC,CASSRTGTGYGYTF
TRBV6-5,TRBJ2-7,-,-,TGTGCCAGCAGTTACTCCAGCGGCTCCTACGAGCAGTACTTC,CASSYSSGSYEQYF
TRBV27,TRBJ2-2,-,-,TGTGCCAGCAGTTTTCGAGGGCGCACCGGGGAGCTGTTTTTT,CASSFRGRTGELFF
TRBV19,TRBJ1-4,-,-,TGTGCAACGAAGTCAGGGTCTAATGAAAAACTGTTTTTT,CATKSGSNEKLFF
TRBV5-1,TRBJ2-3,-,-,TGCGCCAGCAGCTCTGACTACAACACAGATACGCAGTATTTT,CASSSDYNTDTQYF
TRBV19,TRBJ1-4,-,-,TGTGCCAGTAGCCGGATCCAGGGGATACTGTTTTTT,CASSRIQGILFF
TRBV5-1,TRBJ2-1,once,-,TGCGCCAGCAGCAACGGGGGGCGCAATGAGCAGTTCTTC,CASSNGGRNEQFF
TRBV10-3,TRBJ2-7,-,-,TGTGCCATCAGTGAGCCCAGGGGCTATGGCGACGAGCAGTACTTC,CAISEPRGYGDEQYF
TRBV19,TRBJ1-1,few,TRBD1,TGTGCCAGTACCTTGGGACAGAAGAACACTGAAGCTTTCTTT,CASTLGQKNTEAFF
TRBV6-5,TRBJ1-4,-,-,TGTGCCAGCAGTAACAGGGTTTCGTATGAAAAACTGTTTTTT,CASSNRVSYEKLFF
TRBV10-3,TRBJ2-6,-,-,TGTGCCATTTCCGACAGTCCTGGGGCCAACGTCCTGACTTTC,CAISDSPGANVLTF
TRBV7-9,TRBJ2-1,-,TRBD2,TGTGCCAGCAGCCCCCGTAGGGAGGGAGTATACAATGAGCAGTTCTTC,CASSPRREGVYNEQFF
TRBV6-1,TRBJ1-2,-,TRBD1,TGTGCCAGCAGTGAGCGGAGACAGGGGGCTGAGGGCTACACCTTC,CASSERRQGAEGYTF
TRBV7-2,TRBJ2-5,few,-,TGTGCCAGCAGGGCCGGGGGGCGTGGGGAGACCCAGTACTTC,CASRAGGRGETQYF
TRBV7-2,TRBJ1-6,-,TRBD1,TGTGCCAGCAGCTTCCAACAGGGGGCAGGCTCACCCCTCCACTTT,CASSFQQGAGSPLHF
TRBV15,TRBJ1-4,once,-,TGTGCCACCAGCAGAACCGGGTCAACTAATGAAAAACTGTTTTTT,CATSRTGSTNEKLFF